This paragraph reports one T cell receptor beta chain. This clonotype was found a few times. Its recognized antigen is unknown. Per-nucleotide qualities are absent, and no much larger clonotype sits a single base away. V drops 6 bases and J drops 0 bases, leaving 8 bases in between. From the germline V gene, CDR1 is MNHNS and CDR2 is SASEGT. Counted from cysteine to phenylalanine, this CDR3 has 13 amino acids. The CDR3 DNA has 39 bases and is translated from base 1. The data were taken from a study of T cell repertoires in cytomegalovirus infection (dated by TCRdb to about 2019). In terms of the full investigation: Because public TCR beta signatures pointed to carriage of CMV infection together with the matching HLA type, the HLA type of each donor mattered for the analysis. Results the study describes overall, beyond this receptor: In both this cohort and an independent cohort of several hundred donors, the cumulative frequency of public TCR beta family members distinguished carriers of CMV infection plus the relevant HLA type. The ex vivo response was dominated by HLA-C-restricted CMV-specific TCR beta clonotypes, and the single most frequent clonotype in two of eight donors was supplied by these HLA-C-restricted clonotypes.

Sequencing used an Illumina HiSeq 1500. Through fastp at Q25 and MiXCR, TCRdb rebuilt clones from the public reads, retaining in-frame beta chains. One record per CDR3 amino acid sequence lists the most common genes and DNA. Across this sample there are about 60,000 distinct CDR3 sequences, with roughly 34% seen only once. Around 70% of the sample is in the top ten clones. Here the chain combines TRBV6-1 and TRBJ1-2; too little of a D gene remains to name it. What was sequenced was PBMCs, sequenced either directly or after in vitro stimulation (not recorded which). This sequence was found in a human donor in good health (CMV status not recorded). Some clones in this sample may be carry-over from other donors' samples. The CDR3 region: CASRVDSNYGYTF. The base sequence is TGTGCCAGCAGGGTAGACTCTAACTATGGCTACACCTTC.